The 22 T cell receptor beta chains below were found in one sample sequenced in a study of blood T cell repertoires in COVID-19. Here immunoSEQ multiplex PCR was the method, and the copy in TCRdb shows in-frame clones only, minus some. This table has some 240,000 clones, about 81% appearing once. Sequencing was performed on peripheral blood. These TCRs come from an older woman with active or convalescent COVID-19.

The chain carries TRBV18 and TRBJ1-2; 9 nucleotides line up with TRBD1. The CDR3 is 14 amino acids. Germline V CDR1 and CDR2: KGHSH, LQKENI. The ends lost 4 bases at V and 4 bases at J; junction bases unmatched: 4. The CDR3 sequence is CASSRGQGFYGYTF. The CDR3 region has the DNA TGTGCCAGCTCACGGGGACAGGGCTTCTATGGCTACACCTTC.

This clone was seen a single time. The chain joins TRBV19 to TRBJ2-5; D possibly corresponds to TRBD1 (5 bases). V was clipped by 5 bases and J by 5 bases, with 15 bases between them. Germline CDR1 and CDR2: LNHDA and SQIVND (reference sequence). The CDR3 has 14 residues. In nucleotides, the CDR3 is TGTGCCAGTAGTGCCCAGGGTCTCCCTGAGACCCAGTACTTC. Its protein product is CASSAQGLPETQYF.

This chain joins TRBV7-2 and TRBJ1-2; D unclear. The CDR3 totals 13 residues. Germline loops: CDR1 SGHTA, CDR2 FQGNSA. Trimming shortened V by 5 bases and J by 5 bases, and 12 bases separated the two germline ends. CDR3 in amino acids: CASSPDWEYGYTF. The CDR3 DNA reads as TGTGCCAGCAGCCCCGATTGGGAGTATGGCTACACCTTC.

The gene calls are TRBV5-1 and TRBJ2-7; 8 bases map to TRBD2. The J segment lost 7 bases and the V segment lost 0 bases, leaving 6 bases of the junction unmatched. Germline V lookup: CDR1 SGHRS, CDR2 YFSETQ. The CDR3 is 14 amino acids. CDR3 nucleotide sequence: TGCGCCAGCAGCTTGGGAGAGGCGGGGGGTGAGCAGTACTTC. Translated: CASSLGEAGGEQYF.

This sequence joins TRBV12-3 or TRBV12-4 and TRBJ2-7, with TRBD1 as a possible D gene (6 bases). This CDR3 contains 12 residues. Trimming pared 3 bases from V and 4 bases from J, leaving 7 bases between. The CDR3 DNA follows: TGTGCCAGCAGTTTTCAGGGGTACGAGCAGTACTTC. This codes for CASSFQGYEQYF.

The CDR3 region is CASTDSGRTQYF. Here the CDR3 DNA reads TGTGCCAGTACTGACTCGGGGAGGACCCAGTACTTC. The rearrangement uses TRBV19 and TRBJ2-5, with D tentatively TRBD2 (5 bases). V was clipped by 7 bases and J by 7 bases, with 13 bases between them. Germline V gene lookup returns CDR1 LNHDA and CDR2 SQIVND (reference sequence). The CDR3 is 12 residues long. Full variable domain (outside the CDR3, taken from reference TRBV19 and TRBJ2-5): DGGITQSPKYLFRKEGQNVTLSCEQNLNHDAMYWYRQDPGQGLRLIYYSQIVNDFQKGDIAEGYSVSREKKESFPLTVTSAQKNPTAFYLCASTDSGRTQYFGPGTRLLVL.

This clone was seen more than once but under ten times. The chain carries TRBV30 and TRBJ1-2, with 7 bases matching TRBD1. This CDR3 has 12 residues. Losses at the gene ends were 5 bases for V and 2 bases for J; bases not matched to a gene: 2. Per the germline V gene, CDR1 is GTSNPN and CDR2 is SVGIG (reference sequence). CDR3 nucleotide sequence: TGTGCCTGGGGACAGGCCAACTATGGCTACACCTTC. Translating gives CAWGQANYGYTF.

The chain carries TRBV2 and TRBJ2-3, with TRBD1 matching 12 bases. The ends lost 4 bases at V and 10 bases at J; junction bases unmatched: 12. This CDR3 has 16 residues. Germline V gene lookup returns CDR1 SNHLY and CDR2 FYNNEI. CDR3 loop: CASSAEGTGGGRAQYF. The CDR3 nucleotides read TGTGCCAGCAGTGCCGAAGGGACAGGGGGCGGAAGGGCGCAGTATTTT.

The V call is TRBV30, the J call TRBJ1-5; D is perhaps TRBD1 (6 bases). The CDR3 has 15 residues. Germline CDR1 is GTSNPN and CDR2 is SVGIG (reference sequence). The ends were cut back, 2 bases at V and 0 bases at J, with 11 bases in the middle. DNA for the CDR3: TGTGCCTGGAGTTCCGGGACACATAGCAATCAGCCCCAGCATTTT. Protein sequence: CAWSSGTHSNQPQHF.

CDR3 nucleotide sequence: TGCAGCGCCCCGCGTCAGGAGAACACTGAAGCTTTCTTT. Translating it yields CSAPRQENTEAFF. This sequence joins TRBV29-1 and TRBJ1-1; D unclear. This CDR3 spans 13 amino acids. V lost 7 bases and J lost 1, with 13 bases in between. CDR1 is SQVTM, CDR2 ANQGSEA, per germline.

The chain combines TRBV19 with TRBJ1-2, with 11 bases identical to TRBD1. The germline CDR1 and CDR2 sequences are LNHDA and SQIVND (reference sequence). This CDR3 is built from 20 residues. J gave up 8 bases and V 1 base, and 21 bases lay outside the gene matches. The CDR3 spells CASSIAVTGQGATFRRGYTF. The DNA of the CDR3 is TGTGCCAGTAGTATAGCGGTAACCGGACAGGGGGCCACCTTTCGTCGGGGCTACACCTTC.

This chain links TRBV21-1 with TRBJ2-7; TRBD2, the table's D call, lacks a check against the DNA. TRBV21-1 has pseudogene status. The CDR3 covers 11 residues. The CDR3, as DNA: TGTGCCAGCAATCTAGGCTACGAGCAGTACTTC. It is translated as CASNLGYEQYF.

This chain uses TRBV7-2 with TRBJ1-4, with TRBD1 matching over 7 bases. The CDR3 covers 15 residues. Germline V gene sequence: CDR1 SGHTA, CDR2 FQGNSA. Unmatched junction bases numbered 6, after V lost 1 base and J lost 7 bases. The CDR3 loop reads CASSLGGTAGEKLFF. CDR3 bases: TGTGCCAGCAGCTTAGGGGGGACAGCCGGTGAAAAACTGTTTTTT. Together with reference TRBV7-2 and TRBJ1-4, the CDR3 gives the full variable domain: GAGVSQSPSNKVTEKGKDVELRCDPISGHTALYWYRQSLGQGLEFLIYFQGNSAPDKSGLPSDRFSAERTGGSVSTLTIQRTQQEDSAVYLCASSLGGTAGEKLFFGSGTQLSVL.

This clone was seen once. The chain has TRBV6-4 and TRBJ2-1, with 11 bases lining up with TRBD1. V trimming: 2 bases; J trimming: 6 bases; junction bases outside the gene matches: 0. The CDR3 loop spans 14 amino acids. Per germline, CDR1 MRHNA and CDR2 SNTAGT. CDR3 DNA sequence: TGTGCCAGCAGTGACGGGACAGGGGGCAATGAGCAGTTCTTC. Translating it yields CASSDGTGGNEQFF.

The V call is TRBV5-1, the J call TRBJ1-1, with D uncertain. The V gene lost 7 bases and the J gene lost 2 bases, with 15 bases spanning the gap. Germline V CDR1 and CDR2: SGHRS, YFSETQ. This CDR3 is built from 14 residues. Written as DNA, the CDR3 is TGCGCCAGCCGCGAGGAAACGGGTAACACTGAAGCTTTCTTT. Its translation is CASREETGNTEAFF.

The V call is TRBV29-1, the J call TRBJ1-2; 8 bases are shared with TRBD1. V lost 5 bases to trimming and J lost 2 bases; unmatched junction nucleotides: 4. This CDR3 region has 13 residues. Per germline, CDR1 SQVTM and CDR2 ANQGSEA. CDR3 sequence: CSVRTGTNYGYTF. Here the CDR3 DNA reads TGCAGCGTTCGGACAGGGACGAACTATGGCTACACCTTC.

The gene calls are TRBV2 and TRBJ2-5, with 13 positions matching TRBD2. CDR3 size: 15 residues. Losses at the gene ends were 6 bases for V and 5 bases for J; bases not matched to a gene: 6. The germline V gene has CDR1 SNHLY and CDR2 FYNNEI. The CDR3 here is CASRLAGGIGETQYF. DNA for the CDR3: TGTGCCAGCAGACTAGCGGGGGGGATCGGGGAGACCCAGTACTTC. The variable domain in full, with the rest retrieved from reference TRBV2 and TRBJ2-5, is EPEVTQTPSHQVTQMGQEVILRCVPISNHLYFYWYRQILGQKVEFLVSFYNNEISEKSEIFDDQFSVERPDGSNFTLKIRSTKLEDSAMYFCASRLAGGIGETQYFGPGTRLLVL.

This sequence joins TRBV18 and TRBJ1-1, with TRBD1 identical over 7 bases. The CDR3 totals 16 residues. The V segment lost 4 bases and the J segment 3 bases; nucleotides outside the gene matches: 11. Germline V CDR1 and CDR2: KGHSH, LQKENI. CDR3 region: CASSLAPGGSDTEAFF. The DNA for the CDR3 is TGTGCCAGCTCACTCGCGCCAGGGGGTTCGGACACTGAAGCTTTCTTT.

The J gene is TRBJ1-1, the V gene TRBV12-3 or TRBV12-4; TRBD1 might be the D (5 bases). The CDR3 extends over 13 amino acids. Trimming stripped 6 bases from V and 1 base from J, with 9 bases between. The CDR3 reads CASSRTPNTEAFF. Written as DNA, the CDR3 is TGTGCCAGCAGCAGGACACCGAACACTGAAGCTTTCTTT.

The chain links TRBV18 to TRBJ2-6; no clear D. Trimming took off 4 bases at V and 0 bases at J, with 4 bases between the two ends. The CDR3 runs to 14 residues. CDR1 is KGHSH and CDR2 is LQKENI in the germline V gene. In nucleotides, the CDR3 is TGTGCCAGCTCACGAGACTCTGGGGCCAACGTCCTGACTTTC. Residues: CASSRDSGANVLTF.

The rearrangement links TRBV18 to TRBJ1-2; D may be TRBD1 (6 bases). V lost 6 bases and J 2 bases, leaving 13 bases between the germline ends. Germline CDR1 KGHSH, CDR2 LQKENI. The CDR3 sequence is 14 residues long. The CDR3, as DNA: TGTGCCAGCTCTGGGACAACGCAAAACTATGGCTACACCTTC. Residues: CASSGTTQNYGYTF.

The CDR3 sequence: CASSTPGDTQYF. The CDR3 DNA reads TGTGCCAGCAGCACCCCGGGGGATACGCAGTATTTT. The chain has TRBV3-1 (or the pseudogene TRBV3-2) and TRBJ2-3; D might be TRBD2 (5 bases). The CDR3 length is 12 residues. The V and J ends lost 5 bases and 6 bases respectively, with 9 bases between them. The germline V gene encodes CDR1 LGHDT and CDR2 YNNKEL (reference sequence).